This T cell receptor (beta chain) was identified in a study of T cell responses to AZD1222 COVID-19 vaccine. Notes on the study in general: Baseline seropositives among AZD1222 recipients totaled only five or six.

Of note for this clone: As yet, its antigen is unknown.

This table comes from immunoSEQ multiplex PCR, and its TCRdb copy is limited to in-frame clones, with some not included. The repertoire has hundreds of thousands of clones, roughly 93% of them found once; the top ten carry 0.55%. Germline CDR1 reads SNHLY; CDR2 reads FYNNEI. V lost 3 bases to trimming and J lost 3 bases, with 11 bases between them. This CDR3 region has 15 residues. This sample comprised peripheral blood, obtained 28 days after the second AZD1222 dose. The TCR sequence derives from an adult who received the AZD1222 COVID-19 vaccine. The J gene is TRBJ1-4, the V gene TRBV2, with TRBD1 as a possible D gene (5 bases). CDR3 residues: CASSDRGYPNEKLFF. DNA of the CDR3: TGTGCCAGCAGTGATCGGGGGTACCCTAATGAAAAACTGTTTTTT.